Following are 22 T cell receptor beta chains from one sample sequenced in a study of blood T cells in healthy people across ages. With a J-beta primer mix and a sample-barcoded 5' primer, a second PCR ran about 6 to 11 cycles. Each CDR3 protein gets one entry after TCRdb re-called the 5' RACE reads with MiXCR. There are roughly 700,000 distinct CDR3 sequences in the sample; approximately 31% occur only once, and 15% lies in the top ten. Sequenced input: blood. Source of these receptors: a woman at least 80 years old in good health.

Ten or more counts support this clonotype. The chain combines TRBV3-1 with TRBJ2-4; possibly TRBD1 for D (6 bases). The V end lost 5 bases, the J end lost 4 bases, and 12 bases lay between the germline ends. This CDR3 is built from 14 residues. The V gene's germline CDR1 is LGHDT and CDR2 YNNKEL (reference sequence). Written as DNA, the CDR3 is TGTGCCAGCAGCTTCGGACAGAGTAAAAACATTCAGTACTTC. Protein product: CASSFGQSKNIQYF.

This clonotype has ten or more counts. This chain connects TRBV20-1 to TRBJ1-2, with 10 bases matching TRBD1. This CDR3 has 16 residues. The J segment lost 1 base and the V segment lost 1 base, leaving 6 bases of the junction unmatched. CDR1 and CDR2 from the germline V gene are DFQATT and SNEGSKA (reference sequence). The CDR3: CSARVTGGSFNYGYTF. The CDR3 coding sequence is TGCAGTGCTAGAGTGACAGGGGGCTCCTTTAACTATGGCTACACCTTC.

Notes on this clonotype: At one of its ends the junction is not consistent with the germline gene, which may arise from a read error. J is TRBJ2-1 and V is TRBV5-6; D uncertain. This CDR3 is 11 amino acids long. Germline CDR1 and CDR2: SGHDT and YYEEEE. The CDR3 DNA follows: TGTGCCAGCAGCTTGGGCAATGGGCAGTTCTTC. Protein product: CASSLGNGQFF.

The DNA for the CDR3 is TGTGCCAGCAGTTTGCGAGGGGACAATGGCTACACCTTC. This gives the protein CASSLRGDNGYTF. This chain connects TRBV12-3 or TRBV12-4 to TRBJ1-2; TRBD1 is a possible D gene (6 bases). This CDR3 region has 13 residues. The V and J ends lost 3 bases and 6 bases respectively, with 11 bases between them.

Ten or more counts support this clonotype. The CDR3 sequence: CASSLDGTSAYNEQFF. Here the CDR3 DNA reads TGTGCCAGCAGCTTAGACGGGACTAGTGCGTACAATGAGCAGTTCTTC. The rearrangement uses TRBV11-2 and TRBJ2-1; 8 nucleotides match TRBD2. The CDR3 has 16 residues. Per the germline V gene, CDR1 is SGHAT and CDR2 is FQNNGV. The junction had 5 bases not matched to a gene; V was cut back by 0 bases and J by 4 bases. The complete variable domain, with remaining parts taken from reference TRBV11-2 and TRBJ2-1, reads EAGVAQSPRYKIIEKRQSVAFWCNPISGHATLYWYQQILGQGPKLLIQFQNNGVVDDSQLPKDRFSAERLKGVDSTLKIQPAKLEDSAVYLCASSLDGTSAYNEQFFGPGTRLTVL.

The rearrangement joins TRBV7-2 to TRBJ1-2, with a possible D match to TRBD1 (6 bases). The V gene's germline CDR1 is SGHTA and CDR2 FQGNSA. V lost 2 bases and J 8 bases, leaving 12 bases between the germline ends. This CDR3 region has 13 residues. CDR3 bases: TGTGCCAGCAGCTTATCAACCAGGGGCGGCTACACCTTC. Protein sequence: CASSLSTRGGYTF.

This clonotype appeared many times. The chain carries TRBV29-1 and TRBJ2-7, with D possibly called TRBD1 or TRBD2 (7 bases each). Trimming cost V 5 bases and J 3 bases, with 17 bases left between them. The CDR3 is 14 amino acids. Germline values: CDR1 SQVTM, CDR2 ANQGSEA. CDR3 bases: TGCAGCGTTTCGGGCAGGGGGGGACTCTACGAGCAGTACTTC. Its translation: CSVSGRGGLYEQYF.

This chain connects TRBV5-1 to TRBJ2-5; D is undetermined. The germline V gene has CDR1 SGHRS and CDR2 YFSETQ. The CDR3 has 14 amino acids. V lost 0 bases and J lost 3, with 9 bases in between. The CDR3 region is CASSLDLAEETQYF. In DNA, the CDR3 is TGCGCCAGCAGCTTGGATTTGGCGGAAGAGACCCAGTACTTC. Combining the CDR3 with reference TRBV5-1 and TRBJ2-5 gives the whole variable domain KAGVTQTPRYLIKTRGQQVTLSCSPISGHRSVSWYQQTPGQGLQFLFEYFSETQRNKGNFPGRFSGRQFSNSRSEMNVSTLELGDSALYLCASSLDLAEETQYFGPGTRLLVL.

As to this clonotype: This may be a read error: a much more frequent sequence differs by one nucleotide. The chain carries TRBV7-2 and TRBJ2-5, with no clear D. The DNA end lines up better with TRBJ2-7; the J call may be wrong. Germline V gene data show CDR1 as SGHTA and CDR2 as FQGNSA. There are 13 residues in the CDR3. The DNA for the CDR3 is TGTGCCAGCAGCCCCCTAATGGGCCACGAGCAGTACTTC. Residues: CASSPLMGHEQYF.

This clonotype was detected ten times or more. This sequence joins TRBV5-1 and TRBJ2-5; TRBD2 agrees at 10 bases. The CDR3 spans 17 residues. Germline V lookup: CDR1 SGHRS, CDR2 YFSETQ. Germline trimming cut 0 bases from V and 9 bases from J; bases unmatched to any gene: 14. The CDR3 loop reads CASSLALLAGGPGSQYF. The CDR3 nucleotides are TGCGCCAGCAGCTTGGCTCTGTTAGCGGGGGGCCCGGGGTCCCAGTACTTC. The full variable domain, rest sourced from reference TRBV5-1 and TRBJ2-5, is KAGVTQTPRYLIKTRGQQVTLSCSPISGHRSVSWYQQTPGQGLQFLFEYFSETQRNKGNFPGRFSGRQFSNSRSEMNVSTLELGDSALYLCASSLALLAGGPGSQYFGPGTRLLVL.

The sample holds many counts of this clonotype. This sequence joins TRBV9 and TRBJ2-6; the match to TRBD2 covers 7 bases. The CDR3 extends over 18 amino acids. V was clipped by 6 bases and J by 0 bases; unmatched bases: 12. CDR1 is SGDLS, CDR2 YYNGEE, per germline. The CDR3 is CASTPRGGRPSGANVLTF. CDR3 nucleotide sequence: TGTGCCAGCACCCCGCGGGGCGGGAGACCCTCTGGGGCCAACGTCCTGACTTTC. Filled out from reference TRBV9 and TRBJ2-6, the complete variable domain reads DSGVTQTPKHLITATGQRVTLRCSPRSGDLSVYWYQQSLDQGLQFLIQYYNGEERAKGNILERFSAQQFPDLHSELNLSSLELGDSALYFCASTPRGGRPSGANVLTFGAGSRLTVL.

The rearrangement links TRBV18 to TRBJ1-1; D possibly corresponds to TRBD1 (5 bases). Trimming took 6 bases from V and 7 from J, leaving 15 bases between them. From germline, CDR1 is KGHSH and CDR2 LQKENI. The CDR3 consists of 13 residues. Here the CDR3 DNA reads TGTGCCAGCTCGTACAACTGGGGGGATGAAGCTTTCTTT. It codes for CASSYNWGDEAFF.

V and J are TRBV4-3 and TRBJ2-3, with D tentatively TRBD1 or TRBD2 (7 bases each). The germline CDR1 and CDR2 sequences are LGHNA and YSLEER. Trimming left V 3 bases short and J 0 bases short, with 22 bases between. There are 19 residues in the CDR3. DNA of the CDR3: TGCGCCAGCAGCCAGGACCCCCAGGGGGGGTATCGGAGCACAGATACGCAGTATTTT. The encoded protein is CASSQDPQGGYRSTDTQYF.

Note on this clonotype: A much bigger clone sits one base away, suggesting this may be a read error. This chain joins TRBV15 and TRBJ2-3; TRBD1 matches at 9 bases. This CDR3 has 15 residues. Germline values: CDR1 LNHNV, CDR2 YYDKDF (reference sequence). DNA for the CDR3: TGTGCCGCCAGCAGAGTGACAGGGGGAACAGATACGCAGTATTTT. The encoded protein is CAASRVTGGTDTQYF.

The chain links TRBV7-2 to TRBJ1-6; D remains ambiguous. This CDR3 is built from 13 residues. Trimming left V 3 bases short and J 9 bases short, with 9 bases between. Germline-derived CDR1 and CDR2 are SGHTA and FQGNSA. CDR3: CASSFGPPSPLHF. Written as DNA, the CDR3 is TGTGCCAGCAGCTTTGGACCCCCTTCACCCCTCCACTTT.

This clonotype was observed at least ten times. The genes are TRBV20-1 and TRBJ2-7; TRBD1 matches 9 bases. The CDR3 has 15 residues. Germline CDR1 is DFQATT and CDR2 is SNEGSKA (reference sequence). The ends lost 5 bases at V and 2 bases at J; junction bases unmatched: 10. The CDR3 DNA is TGCAGTGCTCTCTCCGGGACAGGGTTCACCTACGAGCAGTACTTC. This gives the protein CSALSGTGFTYEQYF.

This clonotype was counted ten times or more. V and J are TRBV5-6 and TRBJ2-5; D ambiguous. The CDR3 length is 14 residues. In germline, CDR1 is SGHDT, CDR2 YYEEEE. V gave up 2 bases and J gave up 2 bases, with 10 bases separating them. The CDR3: CASSLRQPQETQYF. CDR3 coding DNA: TGTGCCAGCAGCTTACGGCAGCCACAAGAGACCCAGTACTTC.

This clonotype was seen at least ten times. V is TRBV5-1 and J is TRBJ2-1, with D perhaps matching TRBD2 (5 bases). Trimming removed 0 bases at V and 0 bases at J, with 10 bases between. CDR1 and CDR2 (germline): SGHRS, YFSETQ. This CDR3 comprises 16 residues. DNA of the CDR3: TGCGCCAGCAGCTTGGAACTAGGGCGCTCCTACAATGAGCAGTTCTTC. It codes for CASSLELGRSYNEQFF.

This clonotype was observed a handful of times. A much more abundant neighbour one base away suggests this may be a read error. The chain joins TRBV25-1 to TRBJ2-1; the match to TRBD1 covers 8 bases. This CDR3 has 13 amino acids. Trimming removed 4 bases from V and 10 bases from J; junction bases left unmatched: 6. Per the germline V gene, CDR1 is MGHDK and CDR2 is SYGVNS. The CDR3 region is CASSGQGSYEQFF. CDR3 coding DNA: TGTGCCAGCAGTGGACAGGGGTCCTACGAGCAGTTCTTC. The full variable domain, in which reference TRBV25-1 and TRBJ2-1 provide the parts outside the CDR3, is EADIYQTPRYLVIGTGKKITLECSQTMGHDKMYWYQQDPGMELHLIHYSYGVNSTEKGDLSSESTVSRIRTEHFPLTLESARPSHTSQYLCASSGQGSYEQFFGPGTRLTVL.

Note on this clonotype: A much larger clone is a single base away; this may be a read error. The chain combines TRBV30 with TRBJ2-1, with 7 bases matching TRBD1. The CDR3 length is 14 residues. Germline V gives CDR1 GTSNPN, CDR2 SVGIG (reference sequence). Trimming at V came to 5 bases and at J to 10 bases, leaving 14 bases not matched to a gene. The CDR3 DNA follows: TGTGCCTGGCAGTCCGGGACAGCGTTCTACGAGCAGTTCTTC. This codes for CAWQSGTAFYEQFF.

As regards this clonotype: A much larger clone differs from this one at a single base, so this may be a read error. In nucleotides, the CDR3 is TGTGCCAGCAGCCAGAACAGGGTCAACGGCAATGAGCAGTACTTC. It translates to CASSQNRVNGNEQYF. The chain has TRBV7-3 and TRBJ2-5; perhaps TRBD1 as D (6 bases). CDR3 length equals 15 residues. Germline loops: CDR1 SGHTA, CDR2 FQGTGA. Trimming left V 5 bases short and J 11 bases short, with 24 bases between.

About this clonotype itself: A clone one base away is much larger, so this may be a read error. The chain recombines TRBV5-4 with TRBJ1-2, with TRBD1 identical over 8 bases. The germline V gene encodes CDR1 SGHNT and CDR2 YYREEE (reference sequence). The CDR3 has 15 amino acids. The CDR3 bases are TGTGCCAGCAGCCCAGGACAGGGTCTTCACTATAGCTACACCTTC. This translates into CASSPGQGLHYSYTF. The full variable domain, in which reference TRBV5-4 and TRBJ1-2 provide the parts outside the CDR3, is ETGVTQSPTHLIKTRGQQVTLRCSSQSGHNTVSWYQQALGQGPQFIFQYYREEENGRGNFPPRFSGLQFPNYSSELNVNALELDDSALYLCASSPGQGLHYSYTFGSGTRLTVV.